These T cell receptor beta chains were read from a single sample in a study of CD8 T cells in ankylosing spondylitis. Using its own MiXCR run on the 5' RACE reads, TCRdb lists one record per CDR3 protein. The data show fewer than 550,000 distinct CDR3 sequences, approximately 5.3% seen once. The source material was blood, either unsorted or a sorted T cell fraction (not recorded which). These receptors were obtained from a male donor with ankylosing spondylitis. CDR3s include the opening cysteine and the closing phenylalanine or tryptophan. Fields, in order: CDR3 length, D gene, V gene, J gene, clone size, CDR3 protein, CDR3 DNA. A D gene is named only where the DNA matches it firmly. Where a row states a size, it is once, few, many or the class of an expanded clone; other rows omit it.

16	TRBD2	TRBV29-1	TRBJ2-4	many	CSVLTLSGRLPDIQYF	TGCAGCGTGCTGACCCTTAGCGGGAGGCTTCCGGACATTCAGTACTTC
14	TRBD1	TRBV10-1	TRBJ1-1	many	CASSGDRAVAEAFF	TGCGCCAGCAGTGGGGACAGGGCGGTCGCTGAAGCTTTCTTT
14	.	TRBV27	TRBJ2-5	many	CASSLKASQETQYF	TGTGCCAGCAGTTTAAAGGCGTCACAAGAGACCCAGTACTTC
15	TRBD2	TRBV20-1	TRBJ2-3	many	CSAGPLAGGTDTQYF	TGCAGTGCCGGTCCACTAGCGGGGGGCACAGATACGCAGTATTTT
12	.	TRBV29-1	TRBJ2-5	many	CSAGGRQETQYF	TGCAGCGCTGGGGGACGTCAAGAGACCCAGTACTTC
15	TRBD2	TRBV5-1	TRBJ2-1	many	CASSTRDYSYNEQFF	TGCGCCAGCAGCACCCGGGACTACTCCTACAATGAGCAGTTCTTC
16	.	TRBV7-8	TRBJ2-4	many	CASSLRDAAAKNIQYF	TGTGCCAGCAGCCTACGGGACGCCGCAGCCAAAAACATTCAGTACTTC
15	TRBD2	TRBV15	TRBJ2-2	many	CATKRLAGDDGELFF	TGTGCCACGAAAAGGCTAGCGGGAGATGACGGGGAGCTGTTTTTT
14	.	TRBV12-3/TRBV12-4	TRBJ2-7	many	CASSFVLDSYEQYF	TGTGCCAGCAGTTTTGTCCTAGACTCCTACGAGCAGTACTTC
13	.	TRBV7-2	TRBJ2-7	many	CASAASRSYEQYF	TGTGCCAGCGCGGCTAGCCGCTCCTACGAGCAGTACTTC
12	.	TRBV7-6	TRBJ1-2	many	CASSQVLDGYTF	TGTGCCAGCAGTCAGGTTCTTGATGGCTACACCTTC
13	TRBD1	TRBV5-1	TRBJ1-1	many	CASSLGTGDLAFF	TGCGCCAGCAGCTTGGGGACAGGGGACCTGGCTTTCTTT
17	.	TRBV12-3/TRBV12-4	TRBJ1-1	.	CASSKLVAAALNTEAFF	TGTGCCAGCAGTAAACTGGTCGCGGCAGCCCTGAACACTGAAGCTTTCTTT
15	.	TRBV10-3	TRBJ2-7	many	CAISEMAGASYEQYF	TGTGCCATCAGTGAAATGGCCGGGGCCTCCTACGAGCAGTACTTC
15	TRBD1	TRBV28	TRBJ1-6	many	CASSRRTGHNSPLHF	TGTGCCAGCAGCAGACGGACAGGGCATAATTCACCCCTCCACTTT
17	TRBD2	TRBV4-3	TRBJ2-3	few	CASSQGGGLGFADTQYF	TGCGCCAGCAGCCAGGGGGGAGGACTAGGCTTCGCAGATACGCAGTATTTT
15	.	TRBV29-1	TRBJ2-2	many	CSVGTGTLNTGELFF	TGCAGCGTGGGGACCGGGACATTGAACACCGGGGAGCTGTTTTTT
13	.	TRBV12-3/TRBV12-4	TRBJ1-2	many	CASSLGGQSSYTF	TGTGCCAGCAGTTTAGGCGGGCAGTCGAGCTACACCTTC
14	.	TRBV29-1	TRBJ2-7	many	CSASVAGPSYEQYF	TGCAGCGCCTCGGTCGCGGGGCCCTCCTACGAGCAGTACTTC
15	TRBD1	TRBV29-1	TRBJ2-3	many	CSALQGVGGADTQYF	TGCAGCGCCCTACAGGGGGTAGGGGGAGCAGATACGCAGTATTTT
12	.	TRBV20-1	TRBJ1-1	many	CSARFMGVVAFF	TGCAGTGCTAGATTTATGGGAGTTGTAGCTTTCTTT
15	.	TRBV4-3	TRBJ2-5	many	CASSRIRGSGETQYF	TGCGCCAGCAGCCGAATCAGGGGTTCGGGAGAGACCCAGTACTTC